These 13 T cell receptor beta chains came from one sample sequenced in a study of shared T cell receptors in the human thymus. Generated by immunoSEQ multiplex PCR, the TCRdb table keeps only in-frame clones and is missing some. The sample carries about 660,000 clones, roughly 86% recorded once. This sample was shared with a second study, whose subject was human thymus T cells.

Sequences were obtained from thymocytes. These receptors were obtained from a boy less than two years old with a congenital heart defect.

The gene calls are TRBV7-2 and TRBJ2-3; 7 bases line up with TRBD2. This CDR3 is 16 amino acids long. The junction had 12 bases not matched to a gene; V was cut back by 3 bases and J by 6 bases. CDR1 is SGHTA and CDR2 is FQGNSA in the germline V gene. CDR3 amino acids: CASSFQWGGSMDTQYF. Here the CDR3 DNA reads TGTGCCAGCAGCTTCCAGTGGGGGGGTAGTATGGATACGCAGTATTTT.

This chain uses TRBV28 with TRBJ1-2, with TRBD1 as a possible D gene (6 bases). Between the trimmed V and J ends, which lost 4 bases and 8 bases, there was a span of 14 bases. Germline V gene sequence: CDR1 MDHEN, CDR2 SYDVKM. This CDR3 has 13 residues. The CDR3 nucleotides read TGTGCCAGCAGTTGGGGACAAACGACCGGCTACACCTTC. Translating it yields CASSWGQTTGYTF.

The CDR3 reads CASGLNYEQYF. The CDR3 DNA reads TGTGCCAGCGGGCTGAACTACGAGCAGTACTTC. The V call is TRBV27, the J call TRBJ2-7; D is ambiguous. V was clipped by 8 bases and J by 3 bases, with 8 bases between them. The CDR3 is made up of 11 amino acids. CDR1 and CDR2 (germline): MNHEY, SMNVEV (reference sequence).

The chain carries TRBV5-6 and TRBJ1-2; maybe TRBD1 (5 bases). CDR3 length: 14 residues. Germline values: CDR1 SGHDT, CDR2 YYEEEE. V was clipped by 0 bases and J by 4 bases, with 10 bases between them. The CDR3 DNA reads TGTGCCAGCAGCTTGGAACAGGATGGCTATGGCTACACCTTC. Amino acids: CASSLEQDGYGYTF.

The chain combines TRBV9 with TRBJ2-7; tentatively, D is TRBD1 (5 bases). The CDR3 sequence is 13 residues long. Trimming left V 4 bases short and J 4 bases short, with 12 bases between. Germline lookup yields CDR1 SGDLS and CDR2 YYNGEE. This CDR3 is CASSSSTEYEQYF. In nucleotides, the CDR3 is TGTGCCAGCAGCTCGTCGACAGAATACGAGCAGTACTTC.

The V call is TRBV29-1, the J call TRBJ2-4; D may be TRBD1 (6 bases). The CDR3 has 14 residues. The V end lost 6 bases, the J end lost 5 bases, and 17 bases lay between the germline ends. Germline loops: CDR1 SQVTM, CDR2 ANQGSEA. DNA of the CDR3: TGCAGCGTGGCCCCCCAATCAGGGGAAAACATTCAGTACTTC. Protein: CSVAPQSGENIQYF.

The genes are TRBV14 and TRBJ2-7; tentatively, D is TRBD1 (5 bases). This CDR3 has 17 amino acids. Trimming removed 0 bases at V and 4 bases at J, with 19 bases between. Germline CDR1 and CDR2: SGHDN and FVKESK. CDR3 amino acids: CASSQDRVSQGFYEQYF. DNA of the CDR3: TGTGCCAGCAGCCAAGATAGGGTGTCGCAGGGTTTTTACGAGCAGTACTTC.

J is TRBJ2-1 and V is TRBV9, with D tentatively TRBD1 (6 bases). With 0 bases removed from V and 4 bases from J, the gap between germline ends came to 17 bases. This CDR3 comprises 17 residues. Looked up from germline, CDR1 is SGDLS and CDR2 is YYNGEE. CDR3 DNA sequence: TGTGCCAGCAGCGTAGAGGTACAGGGCGAACTGTACAATGAGCAGTTCTTC. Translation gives CASSVEVQGELYNEQFF.

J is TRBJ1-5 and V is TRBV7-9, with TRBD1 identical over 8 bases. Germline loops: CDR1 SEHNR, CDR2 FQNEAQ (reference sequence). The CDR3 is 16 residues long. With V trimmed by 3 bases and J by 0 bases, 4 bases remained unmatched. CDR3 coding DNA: TGTGCCAGCAGCTTCCCGACAGGGGATAGCAATCAGCCCCAGCATTTT. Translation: CASSFPTGDSNQPQHF.

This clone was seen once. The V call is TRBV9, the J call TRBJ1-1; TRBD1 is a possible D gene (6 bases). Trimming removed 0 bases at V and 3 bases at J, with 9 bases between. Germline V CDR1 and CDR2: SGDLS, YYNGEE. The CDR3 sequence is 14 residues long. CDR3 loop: CASSVEQGDTEAFF. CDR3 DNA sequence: TGTGCCAGCAGCGTAGAACAGGGAGACACTGAAGCTTTCTTT.

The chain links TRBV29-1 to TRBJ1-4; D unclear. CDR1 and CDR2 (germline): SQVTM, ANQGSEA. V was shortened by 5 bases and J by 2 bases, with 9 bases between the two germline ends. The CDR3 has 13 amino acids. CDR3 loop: CSVLQRTNEKLFF. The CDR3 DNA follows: TGCAGCGTTTTGCAACGGACTAATGAAAAACTGTTTTTT. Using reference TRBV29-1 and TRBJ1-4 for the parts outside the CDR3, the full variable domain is SAVISQKPSRDICQRGTSLTIQCQVDSQVTMMFWYRQQPGQSLTLIATANQGSEATYESGFVIDKFPISRPNLTFSTLTVSNMSPEDSSIYLCSVLQRTNEKLFFGSGTQLSVL.

The CDR3 DNA reads as TGTGCCAGTAGTATAGACAACGGGGTTGGCAATCAGCCCCAGCATTTT. Its protein product is CASSIDNGVGNQPQHF. The V gene is TRBV19, the J gene TRBJ1-5, with D unclear. From germline, CDR1 is LNHDA and CDR2 SQIVND (reference sequence). The CDR3 consists of 16 residues. Trimming took 0 bases from V and 2 from J, leaving 11 bases between them.

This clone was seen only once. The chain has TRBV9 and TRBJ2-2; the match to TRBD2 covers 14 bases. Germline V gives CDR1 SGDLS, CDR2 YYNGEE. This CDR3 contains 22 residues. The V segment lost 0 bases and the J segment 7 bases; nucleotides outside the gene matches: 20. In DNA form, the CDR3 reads TGTGCCAGCAGCGTAGCGGCAGACTTACCGGGACTAGCGGGAGTATCGTACGGGGAGCTGTTTTTT. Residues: CASSVAADLPGLAGVSYGELFF.